A selection of T cell receptor beta chains follows, all from one sample in a study of CD8 T cells in Susac syndrome. TCRdb itself ran the immunoSEQ multiplex PCR reads through MiXCR, one entry per CDR3 protein. The table has a few hundred thousand distinct CDR3 sequences, approximately 95% seen once; the top ten hold 0.085% to 0.095%. Sequencing was carried out using CD4+ T cells from PBMCs. These receptors came from a human donor with multiple sclerosis. Both conserved end residues are part of each CDR3. D genes are given only for firm matches. Size tells how often a clone was seen (once, few, many) or the class of an expanded clone, and some rows leave it out.

CDR3,DNA,V,size,J,length,D
CASSILAGGSEQYF,TGTGCCAGCAGTATACTAGCGGGAGGTAGCGAGCAGTACTTC,TRBV28,NA,TRBJ2-7,14,TRBD2
CASLPSGLSYEQYF,TGTGCCAGCCTCCCCTCCGGGCTTTCCTACGAGCAGTACTTC,TRBV7-9,NA,TRBJ2-7,14,NA
CASSQARGPGYTF,TGTGCCAGCAGCCAAGCAAGGGGGCCTGGCTACACCTTC,TRBV14,NA,TRBJ1-2,13,TRBD1
CASHSGASYNEQFF,TGTGCCAGCCATAGCGGAGCCTCCTACAATGAGCAGTTCTTC,TRBV2,NA,TRBJ2-1,14,NA
CASRNDRVPQETQYF,TGCGCCAGCAGAAATGACAGGGTCCCGCAAGAGACCCAGTACTTC,TRBV23-1,NA,TRBJ2-5,15,TRBD1
CSASRDRQETQYF,TGCAGTGCTAGTCGGGACAGGCAAGAGACCCAGTACTTC,TRBV20-1,once,TRBJ2-5,13,TRBD1
CAIKERGNEQFF,TGTGCCATCAAGGAACGGGGCAATGAGCAGTTCTTC,TRBV10-3,NA,TRBJ2-1,12,NA
CASSLSRGSHHGYTF,TGTGCCAGCAGTTTATCGAGGGGAAGTCACCACGGCTACACCTTC,TRBV27,NA,TRBJ1-2,15,NA
CASSLIGLAGLTDTQYF,TGTGCCAGCAGCTTAATCGGACTAGCGGGACTAACAGATACGCAGTATTTT,TRBV7-2,NA,TRBJ2-3,17,TRBD2
CSASPGTASGNTIYF,TGCAGCGCCTCTCCCGGGACAGCGTCTGGAAACACCATATATTTT,TRBV29-1,NA,TRBJ1-3,15,TRBD1
CAWSVSAGGVGEQFF,TGTGCCTGGAGTGTCTCAGCGGGAGGCGTCGGTGAGCAGTTCTTC,TRBV30,NA,TRBJ2-1,15,TRBD2
CASSPRTSREQFF,TGTGCCAGCAGCCCCCGGACTAGCAGGGAGCAGTTCTTC,TRBV7-9,NA,TRBJ2-1,13,TRBD2
CASSPGQRHSGNTIYF,TGCGCCAGCAGCCCGGGACAGCGTCACTCTGGAAACACCATATATTTT,TRBV5-1,NA,TRBJ1-3,16,TRBD1
CASTLAATQYF,TGTGCCAGCACTTTGGCAGCTACGCAGTATTTT,TRBV2,once,TRBJ2-3,11,NA
CSVDIAQPQHF,TGCAGCGTTGATATAGCTCAGCCCCAGCATTTT,TRBV29-1,NA,TRBJ1-5,11,NA
CASSQGQNYEQYF,TGTGCCAGCAGCCAGGGACAGAACTACGAGCAGTACTTC,TRBV3-1,NA,TRBJ2-7,13,TRBD1
CSVSQGGMTGELFF,TGCAGCGTTTCTCAGGGAGGGATGACCGGGGAGCTGTTTTTT,TRBV29-1,once,TRBJ2-2,14,TRBD2
CAISDSRTAIQETQYF,TGTGCCATCAGTGATTCTAGGACAGCTATTCAAGAGACCCAGTACTTC,TRBV10-3,once,TRBJ2-5,16,NA
CASSQVGAQETQYF,TGCGCCAGCAGCCAAGTCGGGGCTCAAGAGACCCAGTACTTC,TRBV4-1,NA,TRBJ2-5,14,NA
CASSQGDRQPQHF,TGTGCCAGCAGCCAGGGGGACCGTCAGCCCCAGCATTTT,TRBV3-1,NA,TRBJ1-5,13,NA
CASKGAGVEAFF,TGTGCCAGCAAAGGGGCCGGGGTCGAAGCTTTCTTT,TRBV28,NA,TRBJ1-1,12,NA
CASSQTSGGSTDTQYF,TGTGCCAGCAGCCAAACTAGCGGGGGAAGCACAGATACGCAGTATTTT,TRBV3-1,NA,TRBJ2-3,16,TRBD2
CASSVGLAGVVETQYF,TGTGCCAGCAGCGTAGGTCTAGCGGGAGTTGTCGAGACCCAGTACTTC,TRBV9,NA,TRBJ2-5,16,TRBD2
CASTQSQGANTGELFF,TGTGCCAGCACCCAAAGCCAGGGGGCGAACACCGGGGAGCTGTTTTTT,TRBV9,NA,TRBJ2-2,16,TRBD1
CASRDEGFTDTQYF,TGTGCCAGTAGAGACGAGGGATTTACAGATACGCAGTATTTT,TRBV19,once,TRBJ2-3,14,NA
CASSLEQGLRTQYF,TGCGCCAGCAGTCTCGAACAGGGGCTGCGGACCCAGTACTTC,TRBV5-1,NA,TRBJ2-5,14,TRBD1
CASSRVEGFYEQYF,TGTGCCAGCAGTAGAGTGGAGGGGTTCTACGAGCAGTACTTC,TRBV27,NA,TRBJ2-7,14,NA
CASHREGNQPQHF,TGTGCCAGCCACCGGGAGGGCAATCAGCCCCAGCATTTT,TRBV2,NA,TRBJ1-5,13,NA
CASSRNSNQPQHF,TGTGCCAGCAGTCGAAATAGCAATCAGCCCCAGCATTTT,TRBV6-5,NA,TRBJ1-5,13,NA
CASSLGLGARGETQYF,TGTGCCAGCAGCCTGGGACTAGGGGCGCGAGGAGAGACCCAGTACTTC,TRBV7-3,NA,TRBJ2-5,16,TRBD2
CASSPGQAGEKLFF,TGTGCCAGCAGCCCGGGACAGGCGGGCGAAAAACTGTTTTTT,TRBV9,NA,TRBJ1-4,14,TRBD1
CAISPGLTTYEQYF,TGTGCCATCAGTCCGGGACTAACCACCTACGAGCAGTACTTC,TRBV10-3,NA,TRBJ2-7,14,TRBD2
CASSLFQVNTGELFF,TGCGCCAGCAGCTTATTTCAGGTGAACACCGGGGAGCTGTTTTTT,TRBV5-1,once,TRBJ2-2,15,NA
CASRGGTVNLVLTF,TGTGCCAGCAGGGGAGGGACAGTCAATTTAGTCCTGACTTTC,TRBV2,NA,TRBJ2-6,14,NA
CAISEGRRTEAFF,TGTGCCATCAGTGAAGGCCGGCGCACTGAAGCTTTCTTT,TRBV10-3,NA,TRBJ1-1,13,NA
CASSADRTPDTQYF,TGTGCCAGCAGCGCCGACAGGACGCCGGATACGCAGTATTTT,TRBV2,NA,TRBJ2-3,14,NA
CASSPGPASGYTF,TGTGCCAGCAGCCCCGGACCTGCCTCTGGCTACACCTTC,TRBV7-2,NA,TRBJ1-2,13,NA
CASSYLPGGGIMNEQFF,TGTGCCAGCAGTTACTTGCCGGGTGGGGGGATCATGAATGAGCAGTTCTTC,TRBV6-5,NA,TRBJ2-1,17,NA
CASSLAWGLAGAYEQYF,TGCGCCAGCAGCTTGGCGTGGGGACTAGCGGGAGCCTACGAGCAGTACTTC,TRBV5-1,NA,TRBJ2-7,17,TRBD2
CASSLSRGNTEAFF,TGTGCCAGCAGCTTAAGTCGGGGGAACACTGAAGCTTTCTTT,TRBV7-2,NA,TRBJ1-1,14,NA
CSVAQGADEQYF,TGCAGCGTTGCACAGGGGGCGGACGAGCAGTACTTC,TRBV29-1,NA,TRBJ2-7,12,TRBD1
CASSLSGPGGYTF,TGTGCCAGCAGCTTAAGCGGGCCGGGGGGCTACACCTTC,TRBV7-2,NA,TRBJ1-2,13,NA
CASADGNQPQHF,TGTGCCAGCGCGGACGGTAATCAGCCCCAGCATTTT,TRBV3-1,NA,TRBJ1-5,12,NA
CAISGSIGQGDGYTF,TGTGCCATCAGCGGGTCGATTGGACAGGGGGATGGCTACACCTTC,TRBV10-3,NA,TRBJ1-2,15,TRBD1
CATQFGRANYEQYF,TGTGCCACCCAATTTGGGCGGGCAAACTACGAGCAGTACTTC,TRBV28,once,TRBJ2-7,14,NA
CAWPFRGYYNEQFF,TGTGCCTGGCCCTTCCGGGGTTACTACAATGAGCAGTTCTTC,TRBV30,NA,TRBJ2-1,14,NA
CSVEVPRGGVGTQYF,TGCAGCGTTGAAGTCCCCCGGGGGGGTGTAGGGACCCAGTACTTC,TRBV29-1,NA,TRBJ2-5,15,TRBD2
CASRKGVYNEQFF,TGTGCCAGCAGAAAGGGAGTCTACAATGAGCAGTTCTTC,TRBV6-2/TRBV6-3,NA,TRBJ2-1,13,NA
CSAGKTSGSSTDTQYF,TGCAGTGCGGGCAAGACTAGCGGGTCTAGCACAGATACGCAGTATTTT,TRBV20-1,NA,TRBJ2-3,16,TRBD2
CSAITETQYF,TGCAGTGCAATAACGGAGACCCAGTACTTC,TRBV20-1,NA,TRBJ2-5,10,NA
CSARFPGGYGYTF,TGCAGTGCTAGATTCCCGGGAGGGTATGGCTACACCTTC,TRBV20-1,NA,TRBJ1-2,13,NA
CASSSLLGSYNEQFF,TGTGCCAGCAGCTCGCTACTAGGATCCTACAATGAGCAGTTCTTC,TRBV25-1,NA,TRBJ2-1,15,NA
CASRTGERHQPQHF,TGTGCCAGCAGGACAGGGGAACGGCATCAGCCCCAGCATTTT,TRBV27,NA,TRBJ1-5,14,TRBD1
CAWSRQTDGYTF,TGTGCCTGGAGTCGGCAGACGGATGGCTACACCTTC,TRBV30,NA,TRBJ1-2,12,NA